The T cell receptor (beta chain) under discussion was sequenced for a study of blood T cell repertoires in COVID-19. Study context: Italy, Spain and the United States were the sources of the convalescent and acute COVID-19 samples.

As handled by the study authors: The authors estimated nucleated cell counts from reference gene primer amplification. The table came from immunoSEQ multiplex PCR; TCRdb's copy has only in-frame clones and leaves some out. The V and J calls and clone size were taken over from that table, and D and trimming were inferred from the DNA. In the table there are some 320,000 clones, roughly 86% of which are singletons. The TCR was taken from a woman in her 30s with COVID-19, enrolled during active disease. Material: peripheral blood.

The CDR3 protein is CASSLQLSSNLPQHF. The CDR3 DNA reads TGTGCCAGCAGTTTACAGCTTTCCTCCAATTTGCCCCAGCATTTT. This rearrangement joins TRBV2 to TRBJ1-5; D call uncertain. CDR1 is SNHLY and CDR2 is FYNNEI in the germline V gene. V was clipped by 5 bases and J by 9 bases, with 20 bases between them. The CDR3 is 15 amino acids.